This TCR beta chain was identified in a study of neurological immune-mediated disorders (dated by TCRdb to the late 2010s). The study in broad terms: Among the roughly 34 multiple sclerosis patients, around 31 had relapsing-remitting MS and 3 had secondary progressive MS. The study compared peripheral blood TCR-beta repertoires of HTLV-I-associated myelopathy (HAM/TSP) patients, multiple sclerosis patients and healthy controls using UMI-based sequencing. The roughly 100 TCR-beta libraries included longitudinal samples, technical triplicates and paired sorted CD4+ and CD8+ T-cell subsets alongside PBMC samples. The cohort included approximately 68 subjects: roughly 15 with HAM/TSP, approximately 34 with multiple sclerosis, and around 20 healthy controls.

Unsorted PBMC libraries were generated from 2 million PBMCs stored in RNAlater at -80 °C until RNA extraction. The multiple sclerosis patients were enrolled in a US clinical protocol that used magnetic resonance imaging to evaluate disease progression. Peripheral blood underwent Ficoll-Hypaque density gradient centrifugation to isolate PBMCs, which were then cryopreserved in liquid nitrogen. Spanning cysteine to phenylalanine, the CDR3 consists of 13 amino acids. Of all the DNA, just the CDR3 is kept, 39 bases in frame from base 1. At the junction V is shortened by 3 bases and J by 0 bases, with 5 bases in between. Looking up the germline V gene yields CDR1 SGHTA and CDR2 FQGTGA. cDNA synthesis used template-switch 5'RACE with a primer carrying a 10-nucleotide random unique molecular identifier tagging each TCR transcript. Each sequencing run produced over 160 million TCR-beta sequences covering 15-18 subjects. The RNeasy kit was used for extraction of total RNA. The KAPA Real-time Library Amplification kit was used to amplify TCR-beta VDJ regions with primers for the TCR constant region and the 5'RACE anchor. A first PCR added sample indexes and Illumina adaptors, and a second PCR then raised library yield. After Ampure bead purification, the roughly 650 bp TCR product was size-selected on a 2% E-gel SizeSelection system. Library quality was checked on a Bioanalyzer, concentration was measured with Qubit, and libraries were quantified with the Kapa Library Quantification kit before pooling. Libraries were sequenced paired-end 2 x 150 bp on an Illumina HiSeq 2500. To increase sequence diversity, roughly 24-32% phiX was spiked into each library pool. In the paper's pipeline: Quality-filtered reads were processed with the UMI-based MiGEC pipeline, which removed over 75% of raw TCR sequences during error correction. IMGT germline references were used for aligning VDJ genes, and each clonotype was defined as a unique CDR3 amino acid sequence together with its V-J genes. VDJtools evaluated clonal expansion, Shannon diversity and CDR3 relatedness (CalcPairwiseDistances, ClusterSamples); CLCbio workbench built phylogenetic trees. A clone was classed as expanded if it had 8 or more unique UMIs, a cutoff based on coefficient-of-variation modelling across technical triplicates. The raw public data were reprocessed by TCRdb itself: fastp quality trimming at Q25, MiXCR clonotype calling, in-frame beta chains only. A single entry per CDR3 protein holds the most common genes and DNA from its merged rows. These V and J calls rely on TCRdb rather than the paper's analysis. The sample yields 69,000 or so distinct CDR3 sequences; approximately 5% were counted once. The ten largest clonotypes hold 2.2% of the sample.

There are many counts of this clonotype. Which antigen it targets is not known. Per-nucleotide qualities are absent, and no much larger clonotype sits a single base away. The full study reports these points: No identical CDR3 amino acid sequences were shared among expanded clones across subjects, suggesting private TCR-beta repertoires in all groups. TCR clonal expansion was highest in HAM/TSP patients and lowest in MS patients, with MS patients falling below even healthy controls. Phylogenetic analysis grouped repertoires from 18 of 34 MS patients into a cluster of related CDR3 sequences, suggesting a possible repertoire-level signature. No clinical or MRI features were associated with the MS cluster, and the authors said that larger cohorts are needed.

The sequencing sample was made of PBMCs. The origin of this receptor is a woman in her 70s with multiple sclerosis. The rearrangement combines TRBV7-3 with TRBJ1-1; too little of a D gene remains to name it. The nucleotide sequence reads as follows: TGTGCCAGCAGCTTTGGGATGAACACTGAAGCTTTCTTT. Its protein is CASSFGMNTEAFF.